The sequence of this T cell receptor (beta chain) was determined in a study of T cells after yellow fever vaccination. TCRdb passed the 5' RACE reads through MiXCR, listing each CDR3 protein once. The table lists under 700,000 distinct CDR3 sequences, about 17% of them singletons, with around a sixth in the top ten. Between the trimmed V and J ends, which lost 4 bases and 6 bases, there was a span of 7 bases. CDR1 is SGHTA, CDR2 FQGNSA, per germline. This CDR3 has 12 amino acids. The V gene is TRBV7-2, the J gene TRBJ2-1; D remains ambiguous. The sequences come from PBMCs, collected about 5 days after the first yellow fever vaccination. This TCR derives from a man aged 18 to 29 who received the YFV17D yellow fever vaccine. The CDR3 DNA is TGTGCCAGCAGCTCCTACCTCAATGAGCAGTTCTTC. It yields the protein CASSSYLNEQFF.